This TCR beta chain came from a study of graft-versus-host responses after intestinal transplantation. In regard to this clone: Its antigen is undetermined.

The CDR3 has 19 amino acids. V gave up 2 bases and J gave up 4 bases; unmatched junction bases: 14. The germline CDR1 and CDR2 sequences are SGHTA and FQGNSA. Clones were read by immunoSEQ multiplex PCR, and TCRdb kept only the in-frame ones, dropping some. The sample holds about 54,000 clones, roughly nine tenths seen once. The study's findings and limits: Those patients showing graft-donor T cell macrochimerism displayed high graft-versus-host to host-versus-graft clonal ratios in allografts.

This receptor was taken from a human patient who received an intestinal transplant, so some T cells may come from the graft donor. The sample here was PBMCs, taken about 93 weeks after intestinal transplant. V and J are TRBV7-2 and TRBJ2-5, with 12 bases identical to TRBD2. The CDR3 DNA sequence: TGTGCCAGCAGCTTACGGCTTAGTCTAGCGGGGGGGCGTGGAGAGACCCAGTACTTC. Encoded protein: CASSLRLSLAGGRGETQYF.